Included here is one T cell receptor (beta chain) sequence, with context. Its cognate antigen is unknown. Assay used: immunoSEQ multiplex PCR; TCRdb lists only in-frame clones, some missing. The repertoire holds over 100,000 clones, around 93% seen once, with less than 0.35% in the top ten. Germline V gives CDR1 LNHDA, CDR2 SQIVND (reference sequence). The length of the CDR3 is 15 residues. Trimming at V came to 0 bases and at J to 5 bases, leaving 5 bases not matched to a gene. CD4+ T cells were isolated untouched, about 98% pure. This record comes from a study of T cell repertoires and HLA-DP antigens.

V and J are TRBV19 and TRBJ2-3; TRBD2 matches at 7 bases. Specimen: CD4+ T cells from PBMCs. This TCR derives from a woman younger than 35 in good health and CMV-seronegative. CDR3 in amino acids: CASSIERETVDTQYF. The CDR3 bases are TGTGCCAGTAGTATAGAGCGGGAGACGGTAGATACGCAGTATTTT.